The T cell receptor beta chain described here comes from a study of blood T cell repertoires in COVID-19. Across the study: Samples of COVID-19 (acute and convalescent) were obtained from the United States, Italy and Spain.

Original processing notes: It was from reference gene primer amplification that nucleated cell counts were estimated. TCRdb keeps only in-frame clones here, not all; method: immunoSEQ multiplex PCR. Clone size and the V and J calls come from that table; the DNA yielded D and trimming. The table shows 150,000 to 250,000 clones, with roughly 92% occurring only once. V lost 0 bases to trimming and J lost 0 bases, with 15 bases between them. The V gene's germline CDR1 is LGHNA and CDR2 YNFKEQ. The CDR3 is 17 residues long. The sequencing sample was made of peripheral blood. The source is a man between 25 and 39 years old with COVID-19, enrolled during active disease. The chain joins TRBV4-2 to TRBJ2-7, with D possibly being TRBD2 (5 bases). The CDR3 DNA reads TGTGCCAGCAGCCAAGATTTGGCGGGCCTGAGCTCCTACGAGCAGTACTTC. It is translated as CASSQDLAGLSSYEQYF.